A single sample gave rise to the 14 T cell receptor beta chains below, sequenced in a study of blood T cells in healthy people across ages. For the second PCR, which ran for about 7 to 11 cycles, a sample-barcoded 5' primer and a J-beta primer mix were used. TCRdb analysed the 5' RACE reads with MiXCR anew, one entry per CDR3 protein. The table shows almost 1 million distinct CDR3 sequences, with roughly 51% occurring only once. The sequencing input was blood. The source of these receptors is a woman in her sixties in good health.

The V call is TRBV9, the J call TRBJ1-4, with 7 bases identical to TRBD1. This CDR3 is built from 16 residues. V dropped 3 bases and J dropped 5; count of bases not matched to a gene: 10. Per germline, CDR1 SGDLS and CDR2 YYNGEE. The CDR3 here is CASSATRQGMNEKLFF. DNA for the CDR3: TGTGCCAGCAGCGCTACTAGACAGGGAATGAATGAAAAACTGTTTTTT. The variable domain in full, with the rest retrieved from reference TRBV9 and TRBJ1-4, is DSGVTQTPKHLITATGQRVTLRCSPRSGDLSVYWYQQSLDQGLQFLIQYYNGEERAKGNILERFSAQQFPDLHSELNLSSLELGDSALYFCASSATRQGMNEKLFFGSGTQLSVL.

This chain joins TRBV12-3 or TRBV12-4 and TRBJ2-7, with D unresolved. Trimming stripped 4 bases from V and 3 bases from J, with 13 bases between. This CDR3 spans 14 amino acids. CDR3 nucleotide sequence: TGTGCCAGCAGTTCCCGGGTAGTGAACTACGAGCAGTACTTC. Its translation is CASSSRVVNYEQYF.

The rearrangement joins TRBV2 to TRBJ2-7; D unresolved. Germline V gene data show CDR1 as SNHLY and CDR2 as FYNNEI. Trimming removed 4 bases from V and 2 bases from J, with 9 bases in between. The CDR3 runs to 13 residues. CDR3 region: CASSAVSTYEQYF. In nucleotides, the CDR3 is TGTGCCAGCAGTGCCGTTTCAACCTACGAGCAGTACTTC.

The genes are TRBV5-1 and TRBJ1-1, with TRBD1 identical over 8 bases. This CDR3 is 13 amino acids long. J lost 5 bases, V lost 4 bases, and 4 bases had no gene match. Per the germline V gene, CDR1 is SGHRS and CDR2 is YFSETQ. This CDR3 is CASSGQGSTEAFF. CDR3 coding DNA: TGCGCCAGCAGCGGACAGGGTTCGACTGAAGCTTTCTTT.

The chain couples TRBV24-1 to TRBJ2-7; D gene unclear. The V end lost 4 bases, the J end lost 6 bases, and 12 bases lay between the germline ends. There are 13 residues in the CDR3. Germline assignment: CDR1 KGHDR and CDR2 SFDVKD. The CDR3 nucleotides read TGTGCCACCAGTGAGGCTGGAATGGGCGAGCAGTACTTC. It codes for CATSEAGMGEQYF.

This clonotype showed up just a few times. The CDR3 sequence is CSARPNQETQYF. As DNA, the CDR3 is TGCAGTGCTAGACCGAACCAAGAGACCCAGTACTTC. The rearrangement joins TRBV20-1 to TRBJ2-5; D is unclear. The CDR3 runs to 12 residues. CDR1 and CDR2 (germline): DFQATT, SNEGSKA (reference sequence). Trimming shortened V by 2 bases and J by 0 bases, and 4 bases separated the two germline ends.

The chain links TRBV28 to TRBJ1-4; no clear D. This CDR3 has 13 residues. Trimming stripped 6 bases from V and 15 bases from J, with 20 bases between. Looked up from germline, CDR1 is MDHEN and CDR2 is SYDVKM. The CDR3 loop is CASSPDGPYQMFF. The CDR3, as DNA: TGTGCCAGCAGCCCCGACGGTCCGTACCAAATGTTTTTT.

This clonotype was detected a few times. The rearrangement joins TRBV28 to TRBJ2-1; 7 bases map to TRBD2. This CDR3 contains 11 residues. The germline gives CDR1 MDHEN, CDR2 SYDVKM. Trimming removed 6 bases from V and 10 bases from J; junction bases left unmatched: 3. CDR3 amino acids: CASRRRGEQFF. The CDR3 coding sequence is TGTGCCAGCAGGCGGCGGGGGGAGCAGTTCTTC.

The chain uses TRBV14 and TRBJ2-1; TRBD2 might be the D (6 bases). The V and J ends lost 3 bases and 10 bases respectively, with 25 bases between them. This CDR3 is built from 17 residues. Germline loops: CDR1 SGHDN, CDR2 FVKESK. Here the CDR3 DNA reads TGTGCCAGCAGCCAGGCCCCTAGGCGGGATTTCAACTACGAGCAGTTCTTC. It yields the protein CASSQAPRRDFNYEQFF.

The V call is TRBV13, the J call TRBJ2-7; TRBD2 matches 8 bases. Trimming took 0 bases from V and 0 from J; bases not matched to a gene: 16. Per the germline V gene, CDR1 is PRHDT and CDR2 is FYEKMQ (reference sequence). The CDR3 contains 20 residues. CDR3 DNA sequence: TGTGCCAGCAGCTTAGGAGGGGGGACTAGTAACCCCCAAAGCTCCTACGAGCAGTACTTC. Residues: CASSLGGGTSNPQSSYEQYF.

V usage is TRBV7-2 and J usage is TRBJ2-7, with 10 positions matching TRBD2. Germline trimming cut 1 base from V and 2 bases from J; bases unmatched to any gene: 8. This CDR3 is 17 amino acids long. Germline CDR1 is SGHTA and CDR2 is FQGNSA. The CDR3 DNA sequence: TGTGCCAGCAGCTTAGGGTCACTAGCGGGAACTACCTACGAGCAGTACTTC. Protein sequence: CASSLGSLAGTTYEQYF.

CDR3 protein: CSARRAGVETQYF. In DNA form, the CDR3 reads TGCAGTGCTAGACGAGCGGGAGTTGAGACCCAGTACTTC. The chain employs TRBV20-1 and TRBJ2-5, with 8 positions matching TRBD2. The CDR3 spans 13 residues. With V trimmed by 2 bases and J by 5 bases, 4 bases remained unmatched. Germline V gives CDR1 DFQATT, CDR2 SNEGSKA (reference sequence).

This clonotype was observed a handful of times. This rearrangement joins TRBV30 to TRBJ2-1, with D maybe TRBD2 (6 bases). V lost 7 bases and J 1 base, leaving 17 bases between the germline ends. The CDR3 extends over 15 amino acids. Germline CDR1 reads GTSNPN; CDR2 reads SVGIG (reference sequence). In nucleotides, the CDR3 is TGTGCCTCTACCGCCGGGAGTGCATCCTACAATGAGCAGTTCTTC. It is translated as CASTAGSASYNEQFF.

This clonotype has only one observation. The V and J genes are TRBV5-1 and TRBJ2-7, with 9 bases lining up with TRBD1. CDR1 and CDR2 from the germline V gene are SGHRS and YFSETQ. The CDR3 has 15 amino acids. V was pared by 0 bases and J by 2 bases, with 3 bases of the junction left unmatched. The CDR3 sequence is CASSLEGQGTYEQYF. DNA of the CDR3: TGCGCCAGCAGCTTGGAAGGACAGGGGACCTACGAGCAGTACTTC. The full variable domain, completed using reference TRBV5-1 and TRBJ2-7, is KAGVTQTPRYLIKTRGQQVTLSCSPISGHRSVSWYQQTPGQGLQFLFEYFSETQRNKGNFPGRFSGRQFSNSRSEMNVSTLELGDSALYLCASSLEGQGTYEQYFGPGTRLTVT.